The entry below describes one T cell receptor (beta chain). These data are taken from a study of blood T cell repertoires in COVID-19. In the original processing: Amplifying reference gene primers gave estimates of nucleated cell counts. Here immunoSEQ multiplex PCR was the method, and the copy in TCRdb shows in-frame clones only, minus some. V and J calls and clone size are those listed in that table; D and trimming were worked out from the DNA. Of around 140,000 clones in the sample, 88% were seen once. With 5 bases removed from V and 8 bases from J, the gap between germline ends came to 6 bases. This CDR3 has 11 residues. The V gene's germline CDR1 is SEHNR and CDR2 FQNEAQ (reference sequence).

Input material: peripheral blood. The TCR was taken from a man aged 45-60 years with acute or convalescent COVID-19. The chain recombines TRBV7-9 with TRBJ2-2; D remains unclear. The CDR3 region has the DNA TGTGCCAGCAGCACACAGGGGGAGCTGTTTTTT. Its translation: CASSTQGELFF.